The present entry profiles one T cell receptor beta chain with its context. The sample holds a few counts of this clone. Its antigen is currently not known. The input lacks base qualities; no much larger clone sits a single base away. In total, just over 650 healthy bone marrow donors made up the cohort. At the time of sampling, every cohort member was nominally healthy, though immune exposures that went unrecorded were likely present. The donor tested CMV seropositive and was one of the 289 seropositive cohort members. Every donor gave a peripheral blood sample, and the peripheral blood mononuclear cells from that sample were used for TCR beta sequencing. The Qiagen DNeasy Blood Extraction Kit was used to extract genomic DNA from the blood cell samples. The data stem from a study of cytomegalovirus exposure and HLA in healthy donors (dated by TCRdb to 2016 to 2017). In terms of the full investigation: According to an earlier analysis of a few hundred of the donors, some 180 million T cells yielded roughly 100 million unique TCR beta sequences and about 300 Gb of sequence data. An early release covering 500 to 750 HLA-typed donors comprised approximately 300 gigabases of sequencing data and tens of millions of unique TCR sequences. The genetic ancestry cluster associated with self-reported Caucasian donors included approximately 85% of the 398 genotyped donors. The aim of the study was to test whether cataloging public T cell receptors could identify signatures of past pathogen exposure. Using immunosequencing, the study profiled T cell repertoires from approximately 700 subjects and related those repertoires to cytomegalovirus serostatus. A separate validation cohort of approximately 130 different subjects was used in addition to the roughly 700-subject first cohort. To predict cytomegalovirus infection status, the study combined high-throughput TCR immunosequencing, statistical association of individual TCRs with disease status, and machine learning. In a later analysis, previously published TCR beta repertoires from 550 to 700 donors were re-analyzed and high-resolution HLA genotyping was added so that TCR occurrence patterns could be studied. The later analysis used no new phenotypic data to find candidate immune exposures, relying instead on TCR beta sequences and their occurrence across donors. In an earlier analysis of a few hundred of the donors, high-throughput TCR beta sequencing was used to judge whether each TCR beta V gene segment behaved as functional or pseudogenic. Donor age, sex, ethnicity and CMV serostatus were compiled alongside the repertoire data. A later genetic analysis used genome-wide SNP genotypes for about three fifths of the 666 donors, treating that subset as a discovery cohort. All discovery cohort repertoires had been generated using a single sequencing platform. Class I and class II HLA loci were covered by the typing at four-digit resolution. The number of donors typed differed by locus, with about 629-630 for A, B, C, DRB1 and DQB1, roughly 520 for DQA1, under 610 for DPA1, and around 430 for DPB1. Because of strong linkage in the cohort, roughly 5 DR-DQ haplotypes were treated as single units for association and clustering. Among about 370 genotyped donors of the cohort, an average of around 250,000 unique TCR beta nucleotide sequences was sequenced per donor, of which roughly 17% were non-productive.

Libraries were built with the immunoSEQ multiplex PCR assay. For the multiplex PCR, a mixture combining 60 forward primers for TCR Vbeta segments and 13 reverse primers for TCR Jbeta segments was used. The CDR3 region of rearranged TCR beta genes was amplified from genomic DNA with a multiplex PCR assay. The Illumina HiSeq System was used to sequence the amplified TCR beta libraries as 87-base-pair reads. For the original study's pipeline: A later analysis counted about 80 million unique TCR beta chains across the 666 repertoires, and some 12 million of these chains were shared by at least two donors. Raw reads were error-corrected and collapsed into unique sequences with a nearest-neighbor algorithm that merged closely related sequences to remove PCR and sequencing errors. To assign V, D and J gene segments, CDR3 sequences were aligned to IMGT reference sequences. For a sequence to be retained, a match of at least six nucleotides was required to both a V gene segment and a J gene segment. A rearrangement was called productive if the CDR3 had no stop codons and remained in frame with V and J, and every other rearrangement was called non-productive. Following IMGT convention, CDR3 was defined as the stretch from the second conserved V-encoded cysteine to the conserved J-encoded phenylalanine. The earlier analysis of more than 450 of the donors excluded sequences that lacked an unambiguous match to a single V gene segment. In an earlier analysis of 500 to 750 of the donors, V segments were called functional above 56.7% productive rearrangements and were called segregating when the between-donor standard deviation exceeded 5%. A statistical classification framework was developed to diagnose cytomegalovirus status using the catalog of TCR beta chain sequences. In a later analysis, V and J genes were assigned by comparing TCR nucleotide sequences against IMGT/GENE-DB human TR gene sequences. In a later analysis, CDR3 sequences and most-parsimonious VDJ recombination scenarios were assigned using the TCRdist pipeline. A later analysis defined each TCR beta chain by its CDR3 amino acid sequence plus V-gene family, and excluded reads lacking a unique V-gene family. As a way to deal with suspected cross-contamination and a sequencing artifact, a later analysis dropped approximately 590 nucleotide sequences that were highly shared and had low generation probability. In a later analysis, a clonal expansion index was calculated for each public chain from normalized within-repertoire ranks of inferred template counts. In a later analysis, generation probabilities were computed using a VDJ recombination model fitted to out-of-frame rearrangements, and the results were checked against IGoR. A later analysis scored TCR-TCR, TCR-HLA and TCR-CMV co-occurrence with hypergeometric tests, applying a repertoire-size bias correction to TCR pairs. A later analysis estimated false discovery rates by permuting HLA or CMV assignments 20 times. In a later analysis, co-occurring TCRs were grouped with DBSCAN, and TCRdist sequence similarity was added when clustering was performed within HLA-allele-positive subsets. Repertoires with fewer than 30,000 or more than 120,000 public chains, plus five repertoires with anomalous nucleotide sharing, were excluded from co-occurrence clustering. The clones in this table, taken by TCRdb from immuneACCESS, are in-frame only. Not every clone is retained; where verified, under half of the shortfall comes from an unresolved V gene, and the cause of the rest is unknown. Clonal size and the V and J genes are those of that table, whereas D and trimming came from the DNA. Recorded for this sample are 150,000 to 200,000 clones; approximately 85% of them occurred a single time. Clones ranked in the top ten supply under 5% of the sample.

The germline V gene yields SGHTA for CDR1 and FQGNSA for CDR2. The CDR3 runs 15 residues from the cysteine to the phenylalanine. Just the 45-base CDR3 DNA is kept, in frame starting at base 1. V is reduced by 6 bases and J by 8 bases, leaving a spacing of 19 bases between them. Points the paper makes about the study in general: Because HLA typing was unavailable for some donors at each locus, only the typed subset was used in association tests. Cytomegalovirus status was reported to be diagnosed by the classifier with high specificity and sensitivity in both the original and validation cohorts. A cluster of highly shared sequence variants was judged likely to represent a technical artifact of the sequencing pipeline. At a false discovery rate of 0.05, a later analysis linked fewer than 20,000 TCR beta sequences to specific HLA alleles. Linkage disequilibrium might explain the correlated functional status among segregating V segments, but an unknown experimental factor could not be excluded. In a later analysis, most CMV-associated TCR beta chains were found to appear HLA-restricted, with HLA associations seemingly driven largely by CMV exposure. The cohort was sequenced for TCR beta chains only, and without alpha or paired-chain data the features that could be detected were limited. V-gene and J-gene trimming of TCR beta chains was associated with a missense DCLRE1C variant in a later genetic analysis, and the association was replicated in an independent cohort. Because the 87-base-pair reads could not distinguish some IMGT-functional V segments, including TRBV6-2 and TRBV6-3, those segments were excluded. Across donors, most TCR sequences were observed very rarely, whereas some public TCRs were present in many individuals. In vitro tests confirmed that three of the cytomegalovirus-associated TCR beta chains recognize cytomegalovirus antigens. According to the authors, the approach could potentially be generalized to other disease states and immunological phenotypes. Compared with equally common non-associated chains, HLA-associated TCR beta chains in a later analysis were more clonally expanded and had lower generation probabilities. The earlier analysis of nearly 600 of the donors excluded approximately 17 rarely observed V segments, including chromosome 9 orphons, because counts were too low. According to a later analysis, TCR association rates differed among HLA loci, with DRB1 alleles showing the most associated TCRs and HLA-C alleles showing the fewest. According to a later analysis, parvovirus B19, influenza, CMV and Epstein-Barr virus appeared linked to several top co-occurrence clusters. Strong co-occurrence of HLA alleles, especially DR and DQ, made assigning TCR associations to individual alleles difficult. CMV serostatus was the only immune exposure information available for the cohort. In an earlier analysis of fewer than 750 of the donors, most TCR beta V segments were observed in productive rearrangements about 87% or about 30% of the time, broadly matching IMGT annotations. In the study, some 160 TCR beta chains were listed as associated with cytomegalovirus. A later genetic analysis reported fewer N-insertions in productive TCRs among donors in an Asian-associated ancestry cluster than the roughly 640-donor mean. A further reported finding was that TCR beta sequences accurately predicted the HLA-A and HLA-B alleles for most subjects in the first cohort. Roughly uniform sequencing depth across donors was assumed in presence/absence analyses, although this assumption may not hold.

This chain joins TRBV7-2 to TRBJ1-4, and possibly TRBD1, on 6 matching bases. The specimen was PBMCs. The source of this sequence is a girl aged 5-17 years in good health and CMV-seropositive. The CDR3 here reads CASSPTGIIGEKLFF. The sequenced DNA is TGTGCCAGCAGTCCTACAGGGATAATAGGGGAAAAACTGTTTTTT. Joined to the reference TRBV7-2 and TRBJ1-4 proteins, this CDR3 gives the full variable domain: GAGVSQSPSNKVTEKGKDVELRCDPISGHTALYWYRQSLGQGLEFLIYFQGNSAPDKSGLPSDRFSAERTGGSVSTLTIQRTQQEDSAVYLCASSPTGIIGEKLFFGSGTQLSVL.